The 10 T cell receptor beta chains in this list originate from one sample, sequenced in a study of beta chain features in type 1 diabetes. Every bit of the isolated RNA underwent reverse transcription, so sequencing read expressed TCRB transcripts. Generated by immunoSEQ multiplex PCR, the TCRdb table keeps only in-frame clones and is missing some. The sample holds some 900,000 clones, roughly a sixth seen once. Sample: naive CD4+ T cells from blood. The receptors derive from a young woman in good health.

This clone was detected a few times. The CDR3 reads CASSRWGGARQFF. Here the CDR3 DNA reads TGTGCCAGCAGCCGTTGGGGGGGGGCACGGCAGTTCTTC. The chain employs TRBV28 and TRBJ2-1, with a possible D match to TRBD2 (7 bases). The V gene lost 6 bases and the J gene lost 12 bases, with 18 bases spanning the gap. This CDR3 has 13 residues. Germline loops: CDR1 MDHEN, CDR2 SYDVKM.

This clone has a handful of counts. The chain carries TRBV6-5 and TRBJ2-7; 9 bases are a match to TRBD1. V was clipped by 10 bases and J by 3 bases; unmatched bases: 13. The CDR3 extends over 15 amino acids. From germline, CDR1 is MNHEY and CDR2 SVGAGI. CDR3 region: CATSRGGDRDYEQYF. The CDR3 bases are TGTGCCACCTCGCGTGGGGGGGACAGGGACTACGAGCAGTACTTC.

This rearrangement joins TRBV5-1 to TRBJ2-7; 7 nucleotides align to TRBD2. CDR1 and CDR2 (germline): SGHRS, YFSETQ. CDR3 size: 17 residues. The junction had 14 bases not matched to a gene; V was cut back by 4 bases and J by 1 base. The CDR3 protein is CASSLGLVSPFSYEQYF. The CDR3 coding sequence is TGCGCCAGCAGCCTCGGACTAGTAAGCCCCTTTTCCTACGAGCAGTACTTC.

This clone was seen more than once but under ten times. Additional DNA sequences in this sample encode the identical CDR3. The chain combines TRBV7-8 with TRBJ2-1; D not resolved. V lost 2 bases, J lost 0 bases, and 8 bases lay in between. This CDR3 comprises 15 residues. Germline values: CDR1 SGHVS, CDR2 FQNEAQ. The DNA for the CDR3 is TGTGCCAGCAGCTTATTAGCCAGCTCCTACAATGAGCAGTTCTTC. Amino acids: CASSLLASSYNEQFF.

The rearrangement joins TRBV23-1 to TRBJ2-4, with TRBD2 identical over 8 bases. TRBV23-1 is reported as an ORF; its role is uncertain. V dropped 7 bases and J dropped 15; count of bases not matched to a gene: 26. The CDR3 is 17 residues long. Written as DNA, the CDR3 is TGCGCCAGCACCCAGCCCGGGACTAGATTCGACCTGGGACCCCTGTACTTC. This gives the protein CASTQPGTRFDLGPLYF.

The CDR3 DNA sequence: TGTGCCAGCAGCTCTAGCGGGAGGAGCGAGCAGTACTTC. It is translated as CASSSSGRSEQYF. This chain uses TRBV5-4 with TRBJ2-7; 11 nucleotides match TRBD2. The CDR3 runs 13 residues. With V trimmed by 3 bases and J by 6 bases, 2 bases remained unmatched. Germline-derived CDR1 and CDR2 are SGHNT and YYREEE (reference sequence).

CDR3 region: CASSLINQETQYF. In nucleotides, the CDR3 is TGTGCCAGCAGCTTAATTAACCAAGAGACCCAGTACTTC. The chain employs TRBV7-9 and TRBJ2-5; no firm D call. Trimming took 2 bases from V and 0 from J, leaving 4 bases between them. The CDR3 sequence is 13 residues long. Germline-derived CDR1 and CDR2 are SEHNR and FQNEAQ (reference sequence).

The rearrangement links TRBV7-9 to TRBJ2-1; the match to TRBD1 covers 7 bases. The junction had 19 bases not matched to a gene; V was cut back by 5 bases and J by 3 bases. Germline loops: CDR1 SEHNR, CDR2 FQNEAQ (reference sequence). CDR3 size: 19 residues. The CDR3 region has the DNA TGTGCCAGCAGCCCCAGACAGGGCCGAAAACTAAGAAGCTACAATGAGCAGTTCTTC. Amino acid sequence: CASSPRQGRKLRSYNEQFF.

The chain joins TRBV18 to TRBJ2-1; D call uncertain. CDR3 length: 16 residues. The ends were cut back, 0 bases at V and 9 bases at J, with 18 bases in the middle. CDR1 KGHSH and CDR2 LQKENI come from the germline V gene. CDR3 bases: TGTGCCAGCTCACCACCGACTCCCGTACAGAGTATTGAGCAGTTCTTC. Translated: CASSPPTPVQSIEQFF.

This clone showed up just a few times. The rearrangement joins TRBV25-1 to TRBJ2-1, with 11 bases fitting TRBD2. Per germline, CDR1 MGHDK and CDR2 SYGVNS. J was trimmed by 4 bases and V by 6 bases; bases with no gene match: 8. The CDR3 is 16 amino acids. In DNA, the CDR3 is TGTGCCAGCAGCCCGGCCTGGACTAGCGGGTACAATGAGCAGTTCTTC. This encodes CASSPAWTSGYNEQFF.